This passage covers 5 T cell receptor beta chains from one sample sequenced in a study of CD8 T cells in ankylosing spondylitis. TCRdb itself ran the 5' RACE reads through MiXCR, one entry per CDR3 protein. The table has 50,000 to 60,000 distinct CDR3 sequences, less than 8.5% seen once. The sequenced sample was blood, either unsorted or a sorted T cell fraction (not recorded which). The receptor set was obtained from a female donor with ankylosing spondylitis or in good health (not recorded which).

The table lists this clonotype with many counts. This chain uses TRBV12-3 or TRBV12-4 with TRBJ1-5; the D is unclear. CDR3 length: 14 amino acids. V was trimmed by 7 bases and J by 0 bases, leaving 10 bases between them. The CDR3 protein is CASKGGYSNQPQHF. Here the CDR3 DNA reads TGTGCCAGCAAAGGCGGGTATAGCAATCAGCCCCAGCATTTT.

This clonotype was seen ten or more times. The chain is built from TRBV24-1 and TRBJ1-2, with 12 nucleotides matching TRBD1. The CDR3 length is 17 residues. In germline, CDR1 is KGHDR, CDR2 SFDVKD. V shed 3 bases, J shed 8 bases, and the junction held 12 bases outside the gene matches. CDR3 in amino acids: CATSDTDGTGGARGYTF. For the CDR3, the DNA is TGTGCCACCAGTGATACCGACGGGACAGGGGGCGCGAGAGGCTACACCTTC.

This clonotype showed up many times. The chain employs TRBV6-1 and TRBJ2-3; D may be TRBD1 (6 bases). Between the trimmed V and J ends, which lost 5 bases and 3 bases, there was a span of 18 bases. This CDR3 spans 16 amino acids. Germline CDR1 reads MNHNS; CDR2 reads SASEGT. The CDR3 here is CASSPRDTRGTDTQYF. The CDR3 DNA follows: TGTGCCAGCAGTCCCCGGGACACCCGAGGGACAGATACGCAGTATTTT.

This clonotype has ten or more counts. This sequence joins TRBV20-1 and TRBJ2-3; D is unclear. The CDR3 sequence is 13 residues long. Germline CDR1 reads DFQATT; CDR2 reads SNEGSKA (reference sequence). Trimming took off 3 bases at V and 0 bases at J, with 7 bases between the two ends. The CDR3: CSASRPSTDTQYF. The CDR3 DNA reads as TGCAGTGCTAGCCGTCCGAGCACAGATACGCAGTATTTT.

Many counts were recorded for this clonotype. The chain combines TRBV3-1 with TRBJ1-5, with D possibly TRBD1 on 5 matching bases. The CDR3 spans 13 residues. CDR1 and CDR2 (germline): LGHDT, YNNKEL (reference sequence). The V gene lost 5 bases and the J gene lost 5 bases, with 10 bases spanning the gap. This CDR3 is CASSRGWDQPQHF. Written as DNA, the CDR3 is TGTGCCAGCAGCAGGGGTTGGGATCAGCCCCAGCATTTT.